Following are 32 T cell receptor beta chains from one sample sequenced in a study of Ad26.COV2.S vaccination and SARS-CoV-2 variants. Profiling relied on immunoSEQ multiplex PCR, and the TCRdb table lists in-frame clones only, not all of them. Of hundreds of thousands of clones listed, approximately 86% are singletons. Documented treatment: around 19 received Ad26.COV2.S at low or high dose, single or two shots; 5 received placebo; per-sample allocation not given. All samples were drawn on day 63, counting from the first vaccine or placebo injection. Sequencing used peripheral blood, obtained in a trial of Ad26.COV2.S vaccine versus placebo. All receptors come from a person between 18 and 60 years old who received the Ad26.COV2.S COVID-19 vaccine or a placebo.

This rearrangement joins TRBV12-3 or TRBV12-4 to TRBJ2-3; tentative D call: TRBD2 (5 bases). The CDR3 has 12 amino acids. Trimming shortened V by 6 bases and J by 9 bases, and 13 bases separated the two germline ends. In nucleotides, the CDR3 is TGTGCCAGCAGAGGGAGCCAGGACACGCAGTATTTT. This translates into CASRGSQDTQYF.

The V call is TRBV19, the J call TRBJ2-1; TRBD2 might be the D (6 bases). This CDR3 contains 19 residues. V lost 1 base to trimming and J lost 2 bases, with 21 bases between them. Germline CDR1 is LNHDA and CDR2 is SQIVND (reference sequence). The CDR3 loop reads CASSIGRLRLANTYNEQFF. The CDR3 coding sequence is TGTGCCAGTAGTATAGGCCGTCTGAGGCTAGCGAATACCTACAATGAGCAGTTCTTC.

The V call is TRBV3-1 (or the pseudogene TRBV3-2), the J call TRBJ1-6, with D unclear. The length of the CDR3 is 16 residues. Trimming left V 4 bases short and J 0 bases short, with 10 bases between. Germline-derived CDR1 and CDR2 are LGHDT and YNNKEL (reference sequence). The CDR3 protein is CASSPSASSYNSPLHF. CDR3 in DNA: TGTGCCAGCAGCCCGTCGGCTAGCTCCTATAATTCACCCCTCCACTTT.

This chain's CDR3 is CASGSGSSTGELFF. CDR3 bases: TGTGCCAGCGGTAGCGGGAGTTCCACCGGGGAGCTGTTTTTT. The chain employs TRBV6-4 and TRBJ2-2; 9 nucleotides align to TRBD2. The V segment lost 8 bases and the J segment 4 bases; nucleotides outside the gene matches: 5. The CDR3 sequence is 14 residues long. Germline assignment: CDR1 MRHNA and CDR2 SNTAGT.

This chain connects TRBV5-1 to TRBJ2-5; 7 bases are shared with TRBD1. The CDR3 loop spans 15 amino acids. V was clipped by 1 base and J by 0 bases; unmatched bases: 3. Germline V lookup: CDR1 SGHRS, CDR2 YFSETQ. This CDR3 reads CASSLQTGNQETQYF. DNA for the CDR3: TGCGCCAGCAGCTTGCAGACAGGGAACCAAGAGACCCAGTACTTC.

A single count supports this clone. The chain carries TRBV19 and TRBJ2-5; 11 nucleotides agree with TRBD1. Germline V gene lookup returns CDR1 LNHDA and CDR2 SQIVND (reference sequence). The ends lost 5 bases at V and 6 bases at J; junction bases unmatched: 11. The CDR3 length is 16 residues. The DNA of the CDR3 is TGTGCCAGTAGTGCCTTCGGGGACAGGGGGATGCAGACCCAGTACTTC. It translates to CASSAFGDRGMQTQYF.

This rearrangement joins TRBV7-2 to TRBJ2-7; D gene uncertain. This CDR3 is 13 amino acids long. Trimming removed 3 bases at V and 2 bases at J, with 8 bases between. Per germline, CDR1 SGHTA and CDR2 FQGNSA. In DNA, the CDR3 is TGTGCCAGCAGCTTCACCGGAACCTACGAGCAGTACTTC. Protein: CASSFTGTYEQYF.

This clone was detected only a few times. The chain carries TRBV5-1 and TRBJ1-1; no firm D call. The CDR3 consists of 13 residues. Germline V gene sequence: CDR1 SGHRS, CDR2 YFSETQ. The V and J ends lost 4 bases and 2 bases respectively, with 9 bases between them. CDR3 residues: CASSLRENTEAFF. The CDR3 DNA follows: TGCGCCAGCAGCCTCCGGGAAAACACTGAAGCTTTCTTT.

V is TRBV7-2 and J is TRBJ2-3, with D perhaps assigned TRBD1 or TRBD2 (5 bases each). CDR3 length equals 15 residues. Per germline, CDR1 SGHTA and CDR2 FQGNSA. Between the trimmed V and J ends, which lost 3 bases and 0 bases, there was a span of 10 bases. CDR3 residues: CASSFGASSTDTQYF. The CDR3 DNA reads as TGTGCCAGCAGCTTCGGGGCTTCTAGCACAGATACGCAGTATTTT.

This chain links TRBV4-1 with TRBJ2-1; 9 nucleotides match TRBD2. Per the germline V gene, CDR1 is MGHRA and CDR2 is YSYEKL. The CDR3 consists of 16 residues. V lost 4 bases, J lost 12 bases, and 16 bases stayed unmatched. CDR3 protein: CASSPLLLAGGGSQFF. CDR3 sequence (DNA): TGCGCCAGCAGCCCACTGTTACTTGCGGGAGGGGGGTCGCAGTTCTTC.

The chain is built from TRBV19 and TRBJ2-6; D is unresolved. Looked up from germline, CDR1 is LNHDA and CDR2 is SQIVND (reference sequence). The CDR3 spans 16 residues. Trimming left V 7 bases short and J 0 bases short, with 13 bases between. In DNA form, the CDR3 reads TGTGCCAGTATGCTGGCGCGCGGCTCTGGGGCCAACGTCCTGACTTTC. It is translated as CASMLARGSGANVLTF.

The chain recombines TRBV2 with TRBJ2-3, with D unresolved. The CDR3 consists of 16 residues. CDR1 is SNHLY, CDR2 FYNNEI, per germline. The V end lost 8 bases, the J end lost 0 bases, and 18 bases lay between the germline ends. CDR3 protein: CASLSIRFSSTDTQYF. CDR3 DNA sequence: TGTGCCAGCCTCTCCATACGGTTCTCTAGCACAGATACGCAGTATTTT.

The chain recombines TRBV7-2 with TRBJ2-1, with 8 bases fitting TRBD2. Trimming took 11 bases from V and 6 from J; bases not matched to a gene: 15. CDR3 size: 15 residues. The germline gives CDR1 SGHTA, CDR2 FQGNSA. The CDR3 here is CAGSISGGGSNEQFF. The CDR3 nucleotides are TGTGCCGGTAGTATATCCGGCGGGGGGTCCAATGAGCAGTTCTTC.

The CDR3: CASSLRGTGGRMNTEAFF. DNA for the CDR3: TGTGCCAGCAGCCTTAGGGGCACAGGGGGCCGTATGAACACTGAAGCTTTCTTT. The chain employs TRBV7-2 and TRBJ1-1, with TRBD1 matching 9 bases. CDR3 length: 18 amino acids. Germline assignment: CDR1 SGHTA and CDR2 FQGNSA. V shed 5 bases and J 0 bases; nucleotides not matched to a gene: 13. Looking up the rest from reference TRBV7-2 and TRBJ1-1 gives the full variable domain: GAGVSQSPSNKVTEKGKDVELRCDPISGHTALYWYRQSLGQGLEFLIYFQGNSAPDKSGLPSDRFSAERTGGSVSTLTIQRTQQEDSAVYLCASSLRGTGGRMNTEAFFGQGTRLTVV.

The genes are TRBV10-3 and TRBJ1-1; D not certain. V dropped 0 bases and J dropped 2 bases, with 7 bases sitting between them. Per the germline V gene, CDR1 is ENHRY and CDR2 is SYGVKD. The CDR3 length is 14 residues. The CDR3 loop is CAISESRTNTEAFF. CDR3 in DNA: TGTGCCATCAGTGAGTCACGCACCAACACTGAAGCTTTCTTT.

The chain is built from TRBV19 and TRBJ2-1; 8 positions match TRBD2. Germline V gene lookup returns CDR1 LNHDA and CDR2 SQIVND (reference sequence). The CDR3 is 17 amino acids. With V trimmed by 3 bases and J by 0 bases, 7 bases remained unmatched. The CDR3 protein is CASSISLTSGSYNEQFF. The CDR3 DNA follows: TGTGCCAGTAGTATTTCACTCACTAGCGGCTCCTACAATGAGCAGTTCTTC.

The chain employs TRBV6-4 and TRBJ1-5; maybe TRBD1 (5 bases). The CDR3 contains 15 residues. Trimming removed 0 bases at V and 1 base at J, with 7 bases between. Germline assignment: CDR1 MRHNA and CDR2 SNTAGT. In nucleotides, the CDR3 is TGTGCCAGCAGTGACTCCCCAGGGAGCAATCAGCCCCAGCATTTT. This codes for CASSDSPGSNQPQHF.

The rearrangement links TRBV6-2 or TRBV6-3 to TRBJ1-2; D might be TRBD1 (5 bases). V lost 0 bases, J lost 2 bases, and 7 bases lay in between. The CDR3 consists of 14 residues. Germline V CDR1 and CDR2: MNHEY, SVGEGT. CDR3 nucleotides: TGTGCCAGCAGTTACTCGGGGGAAAACTATGGCTACACCTTC. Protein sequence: CASSYSGENYGYTF.

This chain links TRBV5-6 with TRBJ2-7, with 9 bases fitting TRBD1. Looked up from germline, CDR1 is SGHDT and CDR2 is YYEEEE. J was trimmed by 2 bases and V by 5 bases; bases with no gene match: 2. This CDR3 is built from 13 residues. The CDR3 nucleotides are TGTGCCAGCAGGAGGACAGGGGCCTACGAGCAGTACTTC. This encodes CASRRTGAYEQYF.

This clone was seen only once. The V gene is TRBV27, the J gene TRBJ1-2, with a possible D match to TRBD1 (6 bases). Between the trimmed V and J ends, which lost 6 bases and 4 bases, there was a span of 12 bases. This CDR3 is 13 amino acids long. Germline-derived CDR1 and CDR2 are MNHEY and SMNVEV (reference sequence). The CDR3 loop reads CASRRTGTYGYTF. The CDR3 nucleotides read TGTGCCAGCAGGAGAACAGGGACCTATGGCTACACCTTC.

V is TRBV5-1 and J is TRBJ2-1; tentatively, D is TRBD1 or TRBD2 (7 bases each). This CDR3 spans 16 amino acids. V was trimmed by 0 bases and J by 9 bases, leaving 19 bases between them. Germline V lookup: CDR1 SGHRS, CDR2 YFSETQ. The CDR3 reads CASSLGPGTAGIEQFF. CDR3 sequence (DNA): TGCGCCAGCAGCTTGGGCCCCGGGACAGCGGGGATTGAGCAGTTCTTC. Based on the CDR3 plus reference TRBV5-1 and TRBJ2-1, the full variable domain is KAGVTQTPRYLIKTRGQQVTLSCSPISGHRSVSWYQQTPGQGLQFLFEYFSETQRNKGNFPGRFSGRQFSNSRSEMNVSTLELGDSALYLCASSLGPGTAGIEQFFGPGTRLTVL.

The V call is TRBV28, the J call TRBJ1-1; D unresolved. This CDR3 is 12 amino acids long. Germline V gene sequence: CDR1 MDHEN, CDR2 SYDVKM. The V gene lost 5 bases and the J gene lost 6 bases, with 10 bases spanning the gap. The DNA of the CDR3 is TGTGCCAGCAGTCGCCGAGCCTCTGAAGCTTTCTTT. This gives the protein CASSRRASEAFF.

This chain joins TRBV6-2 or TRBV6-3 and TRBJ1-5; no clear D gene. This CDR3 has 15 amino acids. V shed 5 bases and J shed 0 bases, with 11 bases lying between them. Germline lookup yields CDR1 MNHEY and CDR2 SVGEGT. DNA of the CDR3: TGTGCCAGCAGTGCAACTCCTTATAGCAATCAGCCCCAGCATTTT. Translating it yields CASSATPYSNQPQHF.

CDR3 in amino acids: CASSVGLINSPLHF. DNA for the CDR3: TGTGCCAGCAGCGTGGGACTGATTAATTCACCCCTCCACTTT. V and J are TRBV5-6 and TRBJ1-6, with D perhaps TRBD1 (5 bases). This CDR3 region has 14 residues. Germline-derived CDR1 and CDR2 are SGHDT and YYEEEE. V lost 4 bases and J lost 6, with 11 bases in between.

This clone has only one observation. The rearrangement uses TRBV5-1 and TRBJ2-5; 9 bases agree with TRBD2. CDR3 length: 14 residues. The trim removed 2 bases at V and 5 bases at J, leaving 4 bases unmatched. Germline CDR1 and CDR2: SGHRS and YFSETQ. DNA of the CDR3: TGCGCCAGCAGCTTTAGCGGGGGAGAGGAGACCCAGTACTTC. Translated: CASSFSGGEETQYF.

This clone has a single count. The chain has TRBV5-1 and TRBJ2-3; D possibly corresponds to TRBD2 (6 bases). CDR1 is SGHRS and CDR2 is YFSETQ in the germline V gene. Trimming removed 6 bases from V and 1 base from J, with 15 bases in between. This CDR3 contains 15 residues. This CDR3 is CASNIGDSGTDTQYF. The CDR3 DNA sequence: TGCGCCAGCAACATTGGGGACTCGGGCACAGATACGCAGTATTTT.

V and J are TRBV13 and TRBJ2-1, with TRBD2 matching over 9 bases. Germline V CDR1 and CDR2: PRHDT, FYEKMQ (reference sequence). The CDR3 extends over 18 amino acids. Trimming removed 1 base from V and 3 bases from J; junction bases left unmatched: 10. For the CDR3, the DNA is TGTGCCAGCAGCTTAGACGGACTAGCGACCTCGGGCTACAATGAGCAGTTCTTC. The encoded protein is CASSLDGLATSGYNEQFF.

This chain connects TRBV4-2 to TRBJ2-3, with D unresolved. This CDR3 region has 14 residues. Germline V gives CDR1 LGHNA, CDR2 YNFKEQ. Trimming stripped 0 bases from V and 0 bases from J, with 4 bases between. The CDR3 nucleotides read TGTGCCAGCAGCCAAGATGTGAGCACAGATACGCAGTATTTT. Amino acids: CASSQDVSTDTQYF.

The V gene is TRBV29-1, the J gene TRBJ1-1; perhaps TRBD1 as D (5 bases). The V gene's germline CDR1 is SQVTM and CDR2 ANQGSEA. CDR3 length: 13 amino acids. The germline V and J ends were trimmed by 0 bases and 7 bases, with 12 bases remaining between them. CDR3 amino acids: CSVEEGRAYEAFF. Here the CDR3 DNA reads TGCAGCGTTGAAGAGGGCAGGGCTTATGAAGCTTTCTTT.

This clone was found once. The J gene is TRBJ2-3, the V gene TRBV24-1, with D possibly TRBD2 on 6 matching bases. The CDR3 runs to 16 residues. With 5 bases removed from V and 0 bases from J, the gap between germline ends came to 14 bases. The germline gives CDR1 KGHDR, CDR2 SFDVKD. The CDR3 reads CATSGSGTSSTDTQYF. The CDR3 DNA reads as TGTGCCACCAGTGGCTCCGGGACTTCTAGCACAGATACGCAGTATTTT.

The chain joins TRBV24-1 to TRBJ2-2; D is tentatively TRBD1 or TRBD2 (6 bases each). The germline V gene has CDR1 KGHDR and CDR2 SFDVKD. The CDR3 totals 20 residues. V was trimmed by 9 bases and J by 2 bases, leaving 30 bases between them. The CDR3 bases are TGTGCCACCCTAGCTCTTAGGGGGAGGACTGCTAAACTAAACACCGGGGAGCTGTTTTTT. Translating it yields CATLALRGRTAKLNTGELFF.

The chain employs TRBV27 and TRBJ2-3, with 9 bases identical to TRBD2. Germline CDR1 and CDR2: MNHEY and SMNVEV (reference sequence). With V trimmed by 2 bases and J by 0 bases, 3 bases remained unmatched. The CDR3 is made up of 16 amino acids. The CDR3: CASSLLAGTSTDTQYF. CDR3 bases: TGTGCCAGCAGTTTACTAGCGGGGACTAGCACAGATACGCAGTATTTT.